Only one count was recorded for the clone carrying this T cell receptor beta chain. Profiling relied on immunoSEQ multiplex PCR, and the TCRdb table lists in-frame clones only, not all of them. The table includes 55,000 to 80,000 clones, 75% to 90% detected once. These data are taken from a study of T cell changes during pregnancy in multiple sclerosis. Trimming removed 6 bases at V and 2 bases at J, with 14 bases between. The CDR3 totals 14 residues. Per the germline V gene, CDR1 is MNHEY and CDR2 is SMNVEV (reference sequence). This sample comprised peripheral blood, obtained after pregnancy. V and J are TRBV27 and TRBJ2-7, with a weak D call TRBD1 (7 bases). This clonotype originated in a female donor in good health, enrolled as a control in a pregnancy study. CDR3 nucleotide sequence: TGTGCCAGCAGGCGGGCAGGGGGGCCCTACGAGCAGTACTTC. It translates to CASRRAGGPYEQYF.